The 21 T cell receptor beta chains below were found in one sample sequenced in a study of cytomegalovirus exposure and HLA in healthy donors. The PCR had 60 Vbeta and 13 Jbeta primers. Assay used: immunoSEQ multiplex PCR; TCRdb lists only in-frame clones, some missing. The sample has about 160,000 clones; approximately 80% are singletons. Sequencing was carried out using PBMCs. The source of these receptors is a woman in her 50s in good health and CMV-seronegative.

The genes are TRBV7-9 and TRBJ2-6; D gene ambiguous. With 1 base removed from V and 0 bases from J, the gap between germline ends came to 10 bases. The germline gives CDR1 SEHNR, CDR2 FQNEAQ (reference sequence). CDR3 length: 17 residues. CDR3 sequence: CASSLDGPDSGANVLTF. CDR3 DNA sequence: TGTGCCAGCAGCTTAGATGGGCCAGACTCTGGGGCCAACGTCCTGACTTTC.

The V gene is TRBV11-3, the J gene TRBJ2-2, with a weak D call TRBD1 (5 bases). Deletions cut 3 bases from V and 3 bases from J, with 5 bases between. The CDR3 runs to 13 residues. Per the germline V gene, CDR1 is SGHNT and CDR2 is YENEEA. The CDR3 sequence: CASSFRDTGELFF. CDR3 DNA sequence: TGTGCCAGCAGCTTCAGGGACACCGGGGAGCTGTTTTTT.

This clone was counted only a few times. The chain is built from TRBV7-7 and TRBJ1-1; D not certain. V lost 2 bases to trimming and J lost 4 bases, with 8 bases between them. The CDR3 is 13 residues long. Germline V CDR1 and CDR2: SSHAT, FNYEAQ (reference sequence). CDR3 amino acids: CASSLREGTEAFF. For the CDR3, the DNA is TGTGCCAGCAGCTTAAGAGAGGGCACTGAAGCTTTCTTT.

This clone has just one count. The V and J genes are TRBV7-3 and TRBJ2-3, with a possible D match to TRBD1 (6 bases). The CDR3 totals 13 residues. Per the germline V gene, CDR1 is SGHTA and CDR2 is FQGTGA. The V end was cut by 3 bases, the J end by 6 bases, with 10 bases between. The chain's CDR3 is CASSLKGDDTQYF. CDR3 DNA sequence: TGTGCCAGCAGCTTGAAGGGGGACGATACGCAGTATTTT.

This chain connects TRBV5-4 to TRBJ1-1; D unresolved. Trimming left V 0 bases short and J 2 bases short, with 14 bases between. This CDR3 comprises 16 residues. Germline V gene data show CDR1 as SGHNT and CDR2 as YYREEE (reference sequence). CDR3 DNA sequence: TGTGCCAGCAGCTTGGATCCGGGGAAGGCCAACACTGAAGCTTTCTTT. Translation gives CASSLDPGKANTEAFF.

The V gene is TRBV6-1, the J gene TRBJ1-1, with D unresolved. Germline CDR1 and CDR2: MNHNS and SASEGT. V lost 5 bases and J lost 5, with 9 bases in between. The CDR3 length is 12 residues. The CDR3 DNA reads TGTGCCAGCAGTTTCCACAGTACTGAAGCTTTCTTT. Translated: CASSFHSTEAFF.

In this sample, this clone turned up a few times. The chain recombines TRBV7-9 with TRBJ1-1; a weak D match, TRBD1 (5 bases). This CDR3 contains 15 residues. Germline V gives CDR1 SEHNR, CDR2 FQNEAQ (reference sequence). Trimming pared 4 bases from V and 4 bases from J, leaving 16 bases between. The CDR3 nucleotides are TGTGCCAGCAGCTCCGCTCGGGGGTTGAGCACTGAAGCTTTCTTT. It specifies CASSSARGLSTEAFF.

The rearrangement links TRBV6-1 to TRBJ2-6; tentatively, D is TRBD1 (5 bases). This CDR3 is built from 13 residues. CDR1 MNHNS and CDR2 SASEGT come from the germline V gene. The V gene lost 8 bases and the J gene lost 4 bases, with 9 bases spanning the gap. The chain's CDR3 is CASGASGANVLTF. In DNA form, the CDR3 reads TGTGCCAGCGGGGCGTCGGGGGCCAACGTCCTGACTTTC.

This clone was seen more than once but under ten times. The chain carries TRBV19 and TRBJ2-3; D perhaps matches TRBD1 (5 bases). Germline values: CDR1 LNHDA, CDR2 SQIVND (reference sequence). Between the trimmed V and J ends, which lost 3 bases and 6 bases, there was a span of 13 bases. The CDR3 has 14 residues. The CDR3 is CASSIGQVRDTQYF. CDR3 DNA sequence: TGTGCCAGTAGTATTGGACAAGTCCGGGATACGCAGTATTTT.

The sample holds a few counts of this clone. The chain recombines TRBV5-1 with TRBJ2-2; TRBD2 agrees at 12 bases. In germline, CDR1 is SGHRS, CDR2 YFSETQ. This CDR3 comprises 15 residues. The ends lost 4 bases at V and 10 bases at J; junction bases unmatched: 8. This chain's CDR3 is CASSPQGLAGQELFF. DNA for the CDR3: TGCGCCAGCAGCCCCCAAGGACTAGCGGGACAGGAGCTGTTTTTT.

The chain couples TRBV5-1 to TRBJ2-2, with TRBD2 as a possible D gene (5 bases). CDR1 and CDR2 from the germline V gene are SGHRS and YFSETQ. This CDR3 is built from 16 residues. The V and J ends lost 0 bases and 4 bases respectively, with 13 bases between them. For the CDR3, the DNA is TGCGCCAGCAGCTTGGCCTCTCTGGCGGGCACCGGGGAGCTGTTTTTT. Its translation is CASSLASLAGTGELFF.

The CDR3: CAWSESSSNYGYTF. The CDR3 DNA sequence: TGTGCCTGGAGTGAGAGCTCCTCTAACTATGGCTACACCTTC. J is TRBJ1-2 and V is TRBV30; no definite D call. Germline V gene sequence: CDR1 GTSNPN, CDR2 SVGIG (reference sequence). The CDR3 spans 14 residues. Trimming left V 1 base short and J 0 bases short, with 9 bases between.

In this sample, this clone turned up a few times. The chain uses TRBV11-1 and TRBJ1-5, with D possibly matching TRBD1 (5 bases). Germline CDR1 and CDR2: SGHAT and FQDESV (reference sequence). V was trimmed by 5 bases and J by 9 bases, leaving 17 bases between them. The CDR3 consists of 14 residues. The CDR3 here is CASSPGMGPSPQHF. The CDR3, as DNA: TGTGCCAGCAGCCCTGGGATGGGGCCATCGCCCCAGCATTTT.

The chain is built from TRBV7-8 and TRBJ2-3; 8 positions agree with TRBD1. V shed 5 bases, J shed 5 bases, and the junction held 15 bases outside the gene matches. The CDR3 spans 17 residues. Germline values: CDR1 SGHVS, CDR2 FQNEAQ. CDR3 residues: CASSGKGAGGAVDTQYF. CDR3 nucleotide sequence: TGTGCCAGCAGCGGAAAAGGGGCAGGGGGCGCGGTAGATACGCAGTATTTT.

DNA of the CDR3: TGTGCCAGCAGCTTTGGGACAGGCTTCAACACTGAAGCTTTCTTT. It yields the protein CASSFGTGFNTEAFF. The chain combines TRBV5-4 with TRBJ1-1; 8 bases map to TRBD1. V lost 2 bases, J lost 2 bases, and 5 bases stayed unmatched. The germline V gene has CDR1 SGHNT and CDR2 YYREEE (reference sequence). This CDR3 has 15 amino acids.

The rearrangement links TRBV6-5 to TRBJ1-6; 8 bases are shared with TRBD1. This CDR3 contains 14 residues. The germline gives CDR1 MNHEY, CDR2 SVGAGI. V was clipped by 4 bases and J by 8 bases; unmatched bases: 4. The CDR3 loop reads CASSSPGQDSPLHF. The CDR3 bases are TGTGCCAGCAGTTCGCCGGGACAGGATTCACCCCTCCACTTT.

This clone occurred once. The chain joins TRBV29-1 to TRBJ2-3; D might be TRBD2 (5 bases). CDR3 length equals 15 residues. V was clipped by 0 bases and J by 5 bases, with 15 bases between them. Germline CDR1 and CDR2: SQVTM and ANQGSEA. The CDR3 protein is CSVEDRERHGDTQYF. CDR3 nucleotide sequence: TGCAGCGTTGAAGATAGGGAGAGGCACGGAGATACGCAGTATTTT.

V and J are TRBV5-4 and TRBJ1-1; 8 bases match TRBD1. CDR1 is SGHNT, CDR2 YYREEE, per germline (reference sequence). Trimming removed 4 bases from V and 5 bases from J; junction bases left unmatched: 10. The CDR3 is made up of 15 amino acids. In nucleotides, the CDR3 is TGTGCCAGCAGCCTGGGGAGGACAGGGTGGACTGAAGCTTTCTTT. Its protein product is CASSLGRTGWTEAFF.

The chain combines TRBV7-9 with TRBJ1-1, with 7 nucleotides matching TRBD1. The CDR3 sequence is 13 residues long. V trimming: 5 bases; J trimming: 1 base; junction bases outside the gene matches: 1. Germline-derived CDR1 and CDR2 are SEHNR and FQNEAQ (reference sequence). The CDR3 DNA follows: TGTGCCAGCAGCAGGGACAGGAACACTGAAGCTTTCTTT. Amino acid sequence: CASSRDRNTEAFF.

This rearrangement joins TRBV5-8 to TRBJ1-4; D is perhaps TRBD1 (6 bases). The CDR3 is 15 amino acids. Trimming took off 4 bases at V and 3 bases at J, with 13 bases between the two ends. Germline CDR1 is SGHTS and CDR2 is YDEGEE. In DNA, the CDR3 is TGTGCCAGCAGCCTCAGACAGGTGGCTAATGAAAAACTGTTTTTT. Translation: CASSLRQVANEKLFF.

The chain links TRBV19 to TRBJ1-5; 8 nucleotides agree with TRBD1. CDR3 size: 15 residues. With V trimmed by 6 bases and J by 4 bases, 8 bases remained unmatched. The germline V gene has CDR1 LNHDA and CDR2 SQIVND (reference sequence). CDR3 amino acids: CASRGGQGGNQPQHF. The CDR3 DNA reads TGTGCCAGTAGGGGCGGACAGGGTGGAAATCAGCCCCAGCATTTT.